The rows below give T cell receptor beta chains drawn from one sample of a study of metastatic and nonmetastatic thyroid tumors. MiXCR was used by TCRdb to re-call the PCR reads. Of almost 85,000 clones listed, 12% are singletons. The sequenced sample was tumor tissue. All receptors derive from a female donor with papillary thyroid cancer or a benign thyroid nodule (not recorded which). Some clones in this sample may be carry-over from other donors' samples. Both conserved end residues are part of each CDR3. D genes are given only for firm matches. A clone size is listed for some rows: how often the clone was seen (once, few, many), or a class if it is expanded.

j_call d_call clone_size v_call cdr3_aa cdr3_nt
TRBJ1-4 NA many TRBV7-3 CASSRVPNEKLFF TGTGCCAGCAGTAGAGTACCAAATGAAAAACTGTTTTTT
TRBJ1-1 NA many TRBV20-1 CSAMGRGWGFF TGCAGTGCTATGGGTAGGGGGTGGGGTTTCTTT
TRBJ1-4 NA many TRBV4-1 CASSHVQEEKLFF TGCGCCAGCAGCCACGTTCAGGAGGAAAAACTGTTTTTT
TRBJ2-7 NA many TRBV4-2 CASSQEERGGYEQYF TGTGCCAGCAGCCAAGAGGAAAGGGGAGGCTACGAGCAGTACTTC
TRBJ2-2 TRBD2 few TRBV27 CASSLCTSEHTGELFF TGTGCCAGCAGTTTATGTACTAGCGAACACACCGGGGAGCTGTTTTTT
TRBJ2-7 TRBD2 many TRBV19 CATLAGEDNEQYF TGTGCCACCCTAGCGGGAGAGGACAACGAGCAGTACTTC
TRBJ2-2 TRBD2 many TRBV4-2 CASSGSLAGGPVEGELFF TGTGCCAGCAGCGGCTCACTAGCGGGAGGGCCGGTGGAAGGGGAGCTGTTTTTT
TRBJ2-7 NA many TRBV20-1 CSANAGSYEQYF TGCAGTGCCAATGCGGGTAGCTACGAGCAGTACTTC
TRBJ1-1 TRBD1 NA TRBV3-1 CASIQQSRGQAFF TGTGCCAGCATCCAGCAGTCCAGGGGGCAAGCTTTCTTT
TRBJ2-4 TRBD1 many TRBV11-3 CASSLGQGGWAKNIQYF TGTGCCAGCAGCTTAGGACAGGGTGGGTGGGCCAAAAACATTCAGTACTTC
TRBJ2-1 TRBD1 many TRBV12-3/TRBV12-4 CASSFARQQGFNNEQFF TGTGCCAGCAGTTTTGCCCGGCAACAGGGGTTTAACAATGAGCAGTTCTTC
TRBJ1-6 NA many TRBV4-1 CASSQADSNSPLHF TGCGCCAGCAGCCAAGCTGACAGTAATTCACCCCTCCACTTT
TRBJ2-3 TRBD2 medium-sized TRBV12-3/TRBV12-4 CASSLSTSGFTDTQYF TGTGCCAGCAGTCTCTCGACTAGCGGATTCACAGATACGCAGTATTTT
TRBJ2-7 TRBD2 NA TRBV11-2 CASSLDGSGSPYEQYF TGTGCCAGCAGCTTAGATGGTAGCGGGAGCCCCTACGAGCAGTACTTC
TRBJ2-1 TRBD2 many TRBV7-6 CASSFGGLAGHFYNEQFF TGTGCCAGCAGCTTTGGGGGACTAGCGGGCCATTTTTACAATGAGCAGTTCTTC
TRBJ2-6 TRBD1 many TRBV27 CASSGGQAYSGANVLTF TGTGCCAGCAGTGGCGGACAGGCGTACTCTGGGGCCAACGTCCTGACTTTC
TRBJ2-1 TRBD2 many TRBV20-1 CSARDKRGTSGISSYNEQFF TGCAGTGCTAGAGATAAACGTGGGACTAGCGGGATTAGCTCCTACAATGAGCAGTTCTTC
TRBJ1-1 NA few TRBV6-1 CASPLDFGGTEAFF TGTGCCAGCCCCTTAGACTTTGGAGGCACTGAAGCTTTCTTT
TRBJ2-7 TRBD1 many TRBV7-8 CASSLGFRSPGQGAYEQYF TGTGCCAGCAGCTTAGGGTTTCGCTCTCCAGGGCAGGGGGCTTACGAGCAGTACTTC
TRBJ2-1 NA many TRBV29-1 CSVAPGGYNEQFF TGCAGCGTAGCGCCGGGCGGGTACAATGAGCAGTTCTTC
TRBJ2-2 NA NA TRBV27 CASASPCVATGELFF TGTGCCAGCGCCTCCCCGTGCGTAGCCACCGGGGAGCTGTTTTTT
TRBJ2-1 TRBD2 NA TRBV5-5 CASSLTSGSFYEQFF TGTGCCAGCAGCTTGACTAGCGGGAGTTTCTATGAGCAGTTCTTC
TRBJ1-3 NA many TRBV12-5 CASGEGWANTIYF TGTGCTAGTGGTGAAGGTTGGGCAAACACCATATATTTT
TRBJ2-4 TRBD1 few TRBV5-4 CASSLGRGLDIQYF TGTGCCAGCAGCTTGGGCAGGGGGCTGGACATTCAGTACTTC
TRBJ1-5 TRBD1 many TRBV6-6 CASSYSVTGLPQPQHF TGTGCCAGCAGTTACTCTGTGACAGGGCTTCCTCAGCCCCAGCATTTT
TRBJ2-1 NA many TRBV29-1 CSVVQEYEQFF TGCAGCGTTGTTCAGGAGTATGAGCAGTTCTTC
TRBJ2-1 TRBD2 many TRBV10-3 CAITTVAGRSASYNEQFF TGTGCCATCACTACAGTAGCGGGTAGGTCCGCGTCCTACAATGAGCAGTTCTTC
TRBJ2-6 TRBD1 few TRBV5-6 CASNFVRGSGANVLTF TGTGCCAGCAACTTCGTCAGGGGGTCTGGGGCCAACGTCCTGACTTTC
TRBJ2-4 NA many TRBV19 CASSSDGRGQLAKNIQYF TGTGCCAGTAGTTCCGACGGGAGGGGACAGCTAGCCAAAAACATTCAGTACTTC
TRBJ2-3 TRBD2 many TRBV11-2 CASSLDLRREGPDTQYF TGTGCCAGCAGCTTAGATCTAAGGCGGGAGGGCCCAGATACGCAGTATTTT
TRBJ2-1 TRBD2 many TRBV20-1 CSAREGLAGVNEQFF TGCAGTGCTAGAGAAGGCCTAGCGGGAGTCAATGAGCAGTTCTTC
TRBJ2-5 TRBD2 many TRBV12-3/TRBV12-4 CASSLDGRGGETQYF TGTGCCAGCAGTTTAGATGGCCGCGGGGGAGAGACCCAGTACTTC
TRBJ2-1 TRBD2 many TRBV7-9 CASSLARLAGGNEQFF TGTGCCAGCAGTCTTGCTCGACTAGCGGGAGGGAATGAGCAGTTCTTC
TRBJ1-6 NA NA TRBV5-1 CASSLAENSPLHF TGCGCCAGCAGCTTGGCGGAGAATTCACCCCTCCACTTT
TRBJ2-3 NA NA TRBV5-4 CASSLGKIADSTDTQYF TGTGCCAGCAGCTTAGGCAAAATAGCAGATAGCACAGATACGCAGTATTTT
TRBJ1-1 NA many TRBV29-1 CSGEGGNTEAFF TGCAGCGGGGAGGGCGGGAACACTGAAGCTTTCTTT
TRBJ2-1 NA many TRBV10-3 CAIGRSYNEQFF TGTGCCATCGGGCGCTCCTACAATGAGCAGTTCTTC
TRBJ1-2 NA NA TRBV11-2 CASSRDYSYGYTF TGTGCCAGCAGCCGGGATTACAGTTATGGCTACACCTTC
TRBJ1-6 NA many TRBV11-2 CASMYSNYNSPLHF TGTGCCAGCATGTACAGCAATTATAATTCACCCCTCCACTTT
TRBJ2-2 NA NA TRBV7-9 CASSLTGPLGELFF TGTGCCAGCAGCCTGACCGGTCCCTTGGGGGAGCTGTTTTTT